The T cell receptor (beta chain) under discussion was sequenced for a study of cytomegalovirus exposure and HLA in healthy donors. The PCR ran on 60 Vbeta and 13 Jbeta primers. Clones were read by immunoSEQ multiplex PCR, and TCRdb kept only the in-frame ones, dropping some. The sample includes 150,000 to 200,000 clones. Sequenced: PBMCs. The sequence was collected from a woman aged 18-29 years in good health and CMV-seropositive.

CDR3 sequence (DNA): TGTGCCACCAGCAGCCTACAGGTTCAGCCCCAGCATTTT. It yields the protein CATSSLQVQPQHF. This chain uses TRBV15 with TRBJ1-5; D may be TRBD1 (5 bases). The CDR3 totals 13 residues. Trimming took 3 bases from V and 6 from J, leaving 9 bases between them. Germline V lookup: CDR1 LNHNV, CDR2 YYDKDF (reference sequence). Drawing the rest from reference TRBV15 and TRBJ1-5, the complete variable domain is DAMVIQNPRYQVTQFGKPVTLSCSQTLNHNVMYWYQQKSSQAPKLLFHYYDKDFNNEADTPDNFQSRRPNTSFCFLDIRSPGLGDTAMYLCATSSLQVQPQHFGDGTRLSIL.